This TCR beta chain was found in a study of Graves' ophthalmopathy and Graves' hyperthyroidism. As for the study in general: Prior to any treatment, peripheral blood was collected at the time of initial diagnosis.

Amplification of the TCR beta CDR3 regions used RNA transcripts (as template). After a first-round RT-PCR with HTBI primers, a second-round multiplex PCR was run. In TCRdb, the multiplex PCR reads were re-called with MiXCR into one record per CDR3 protein. Seen here are over 500,000 distinct CDR3 sequences, 22% observed once, and the top ten hold more than 5.5%. The germline V gene encodes CDR1 LGHNT and CDR2 FRNRAP. CDR3 length: 17 residues. V was clipped by 0 bases and J by 5 bases, with 16 bases between them. The clonotype originates from a woman aged 18-30 years with stable Graves' hyperthyroidism. Some clones in this sample may be carry-over from other donors' samples. The sequenced sample was peripheral blood. V is TRBV12-5 and J is TRBJ2-2; perhaps TRBD2 as D (5 bases). The DNA of the CDR3 is TGTGCTAGTGGTTTGGTACTCGAGGGAGATGGGACCGGGGAGCTGTTTTTT. Translating it yields CASGLVLEGDGTGELFF.